Following are 27 T cell receptor beta chains from one sample sequenced in a study of blood T cell repertoires in COVID-19. Sequencing was performed with immunoSEQ multiplex PCR; in TCRdb, only in-frame clones are kept and a portion is missing. The sample contains about 150,000 clones, 84% of which appear only once. Specimen: peripheral blood. The receptors originated from a woman in her fifties or sixties in a cohort sampled during active or convalescent COVID-19.

The chain is built from TRBV6-5 and TRBJ1-5; 8 bases agree with TRBD1. Losses at the gene ends were 8 bases for V and 5 bases for J; bases not matched to a gene: 5. Germline-derived CDR1 and CDR2 are MNHEY and SVGAGI. This CDR3 is built from 13 residues. CDR3 sequence (DNA): TGTGCCAGCCTCAGGGGGCGCGATCAGCCCCAGCATTTT. The encoded protein is CASLRGRDQPQHF.

This clone was recorded a few times. The V call is TRBV18, the J call TRBJ1-1, with TRBD1 matching over 10 bases. Per the germline V gene, CDR1 is KGHSH and CDR2 is LQKENI. This CDR3 is 17 amino acids long. V shed 6 bases, J shed 0 bases, and the junction held 10 bases outside the gene matches. CDR3 sequence: CASSSTGGYQLNTEAFF. The CDR3 DNA is TGTGCCAGCTCCTCGACAGGGGGCTATCAATTGAACACTGAAGCTTTCTTT.

The V gene is TRBV30, the J gene TRBJ2-2; unclear D gene. CDR3 length: 15 amino acids. V was shortened by 4 bases and J by 5 bases, with 17 bases between the two germline ends. CDR1 is GTSNPN, CDR2 SVGIG, per germline (reference sequence). The CDR3 DNA is TGTGCCTGGAAATCTGGCACCCATTGGACCGGGGAGCTGTTTTTT. Amino acid sequence: CAWKSGTHWTGELFF.

The chain couples TRBV11-2 to TRBJ2-3, with D perhaps matching TRBD2 (6 bases). Germline lookup yields CDR1 SGHAT and CDR2 FQNNGV. This CDR3 spans 16 amino acids. The V end lost 5 bases, the J end lost 1 base, and 16 bases lay between the germline ends. In DNA, the CDR3 is TGTGCCAGCAGCCGGACCGCCGGGGGACGCACAGATACGCAGTATTTT. This encodes CASSRTAGGRTDTQYF.

The gene calls are TRBV7-2 and TRBJ2-5; 9 bases align to TRBD1. Looked up from germline, CDR1 is SGHTA and CDR2 is FQGNSA. The V segment lost 9 bases and the J segment 5 bases; nucleotides outside the gene matches: 7. This CDR3 comprises 13 residues. In DNA, the CDR3 is TGTGCCAGTCGGACAGGGGACCGGGAGACCCAGTACTTC. Its translation: CASRTGDRETQYF.

The V gene is TRBV7-9, the J gene TRBJ1-6, with D tentatively TRBD1 (6 bases). The CDR3 contains 15 residues. Germline V CDR1 and CDR2: SEHNR, FQNEAQ (reference sequence). The ends were cut back, 5 bases at V and 7 bases at J, with 15 bases in the middle. In DNA form, the CDR3 reads TGTGCCAGCAGCGCACAGGGAGGGTCGAATTCACCCCTCCACTTT. Translated, it gives CASSAQGGSNSPLHF.

The chain has TRBV18 and TRBJ2-2, with a possible D match to TRBD1 (5 bases). The CDR3 length is 16 residues. Germline V gene data show CDR1 as KGHSH and CDR2 as LQKENI. Trimming cost V 2 bases and J 0 bases, with 10 bases left between them. Here the CDR3 reads CASSPMDTSNTGELFF. CDR3 nucleotides: TGTGCCAGCTCACCAATGGACACTTCGAACACCGGGGAGCTGTTTTTT.

The chain links TRBV4-1 to TRBJ1-2; no clear D gene. Germline values: CDR1 MGHRA, CDR2 YSYEKL. V was trimmed by 8 bases and J by 7 bases, leaving 23 bases between them. This CDR3 spans 15 amino acids. The CDR3 DNA sequence: TGCGCCAGCCGATCGACGGATCGCGAGGTTGGTGGCTACACCTTC. Its translation is CASRSTDREVGGYTF.

The V gene is TRBV21-1, the J gene TRBJ1-5; the table calls TRBD1, which could not be checked here. TRBV21-1 is tagged as a pseudogene. The CDR3 extends over 14 amino acids. The CDR3 sequence: CASSKDRELQPQHF. The CDR3 bases are TGTGCCAGCAGCAAAGACAGGGAACTTCAGCCCCAGCATTTT.

The V call is TRBV4-1, the J call TRBJ2-3, with 9 nucleotides matching TRBD2. CDR3 size: 19 residues. The germline V gene encodes CDR1 MGHRA and CDR2 YSYEKL. The J segment lost 4 bases and the V segment lost 4 bases, leaving 18 bases of the junction unmatched. The CDR3 coding sequence is TGCGCCAGCAGCCGGGGAGCGGGGTTCGTAGCGGGGGTAGCAGATACGCAGTATTTT. Protein sequence: CASSRGAGFVAGVADTQYF.

This chain's CDR3 is CASSLGQPNYEQYF. CDR3 nucleotide sequence: TGTGCCAGCAGCTTGGGACAGCCCAACTACGAGCAGTACTTC. The V gene is TRBV7-9, the J gene TRBJ2-7, with 7 bases lining up with TRBD1. From germline, CDR1 is SEHNR and CDR2 FQNEAQ (reference sequence). Germline trimming cut 3 bases from V and 3 bases from J; bases unmatched to any gene: 5. The length of the CDR3 is 14 residues.

This clone was seen once. The chain links TRBV4-1 to TRBJ2-1; TRBD2 aligns across 8 bases. J was trimmed by 8 bases and V by 1 base; bases with no gene match: 10. The CDR3 sequence is 16 residues long. CDR1 is MGHRA and CDR2 is YSYEKL in the germline V gene. The CDR3 nucleotides read TGCGCCAGCAGCCAAGGATGGGTAGCGGGGATCGATGAGCAGTTCTTC. This sequence encodes CASSQGWVAGIDEQFF.

This clone has a single count. V is TRBV4-1 and J is TRBJ1-2; 8 nucleotides align to TRBD1. The CDR3 has 17 amino acids. Per the germline V gene, CDR1 is MGHRA and CDR2 is YSYEKL. The ends lost 3 bases at V and 11 bases at J; junction bases unmatched: 20. CDR3 in amino acids: CASSHPGQVKYDGGYTF. DNA of the CDR3: TGCGCCAGCAGCCACCCGGGACAGGTTAAATATGACGGGGGTTACACCTTC.

The CDR3 protein is CAWMGGAGARTEQYF. The CDR3 DNA is TGTGCCTGGATGGGGGGGGCAGGTGCTCGGACCGAGCAGTACTTC. The chain employs TRBV30 and TRBJ2-7; a possible D gene is TRBD2 (7 bases). Trimming took off 4 bases at V and 6 bases at J, with 22 bases between the two ends. This CDR3 has 15 amino acids. The germline V gene encodes CDR1 GTSNPN and CDR2 SVGIG (reference sequence).

This clone was picked up one time. The V and J genes are TRBV5-6 and TRBJ1-2; the D is unclear. Trimming cost V 0 bases and J 6 bases, with 9 bases left between them. CDR1 is SGHDT and CDR2 is YYEEEE in the germline V gene. The CDR3 totals 13 residues. The CDR3 here is CASSLAAGHGYTF. CDR3 coding DNA: TGTGCCAGCAGCTTGGCGGCAGGCCATGGCTACACCTTC.

The genes are TRBV19 and TRBJ1-1; weak D call: TRBD1 (5 bases). V dropped 6 bases and J dropped 1 base, with 9 bases sitting between them. Germline CDR1 LNHDA, CDR2 SQIVND (reference sequence). This CDR3 has 13 amino acids. DNA for the CDR3: TGTGCCAGTAGATACGGGGGGAACACTGAAGCTTTCTTT. This translates into CASRYGGNTEAFF.

This sequence joins TRBV30 and TRBJ2-5, with D tentatively TRBD1 (7 bases). The CDR3 extends over 12 amino acids. V was cut by 3 bases and J by 7 bases, with 12 bases left in between. Germline V lookup: CDR1 GTSNPN, CDR2 SVGIG (reference sequence). In nucleotides, the CDR3 is TGTGCCTGGAGGCCCCAGGGGGGGACCCAGTACTTC. Translated, it gives CAWRPQGGTQYF.

This clone has more than one count but fewer than ten. This chain links TRBV29-1 with TRBJ2-6; 8 nucleotides line up with TRBD1. The germline V gene has CDR1 SQVTM and CDR2 ANQGSEA. This CDR3 has 14 amino acids. J gave up 2 bases and V 5 bases, and 2 bases lay outside the gene matches. CDR3 DNA sequence: TGCAGCGTTATGACAGGGGCTGGGGCCAACGTCCTGACTTTC. The encoded protein is CSVMTGAGANVLTF.

This chain joins TRBV12-3 or TRBV12-4 and TRBJ1-1; D not certain. The CDR3 contains 11 residues. Between the trimmed V and J ends, which lost 2 bases and 7 bases, there was a span of 5 bases. The CDR3 DNA reads TGTGCCAGCAGTTTACCTTTTGAAGCTTTCTTT. This encodes CASSLPFEAFF.

The chain uses TRBV9 and TRBJ1-3, with 9 bases lining up with TRBD1. J gave up 7 bases and V 3 bases, and 8 bases lay outside the gene matches. This CDR3 contains 15 residues. Germline V gene data show CDR1 as SGDLS and CDR2 as YYNGEE. The CDR3 DNA sequence: TGTGCCAGCAGCGCCACCGGGACAGGGCAGAACACCATATATTTT. Its protein is CASSATGTGQNTIYF.

The gene calls are TRBV6-6 and TRBJ1-2; a possible D gene is TRBD1 (6 bases). V lost 6 bases to trimming and J lost 4 bases, with 12 bases between them. Germline values: CDR1 MNHNY, CDR2 SVGAGI (reference sequence). This CDR3 is 13 amino acids long. Here the CDR3 DNA reads TGTGCCAGCAGCCCCGGACAGTCCTATGGCTACACCTTC. Amino acid sequence: CASSPGQSYGYTF.

This chain joins TRBV18 and TRBJ2-5; 7 bases are a match to TRBD2. From germline, CDR1 is KGHSH and CDR2 LQKENI. V lost 0 bases, J lost 4 bases, and 2 bases stayed unmatched. This CDR3 has 14 residues. The CDR3: CASSPPAGVETQYF. CDR3 sequence (DNA): TGTGCCAGCTCACCACCTGCGGGGGTAGAGACCCAGTACTTC. Looking up the rest from reference TRBV18 and TRBJ2-5 gives the full variable domain: NAGVMQNPRHLVRRRGQEARLRCSPMKGHSHVYWYRQLPEEGLKFMVYLQKENIIDESGMPKERFSAEFPKEGPSILRIQQVVRGDSAAYFCASSPPAGVETQYFGPGTRLLVL.

This chain joins TRBV7-2 and TRBJ2-3; D is perhaps TRBD1 (6 bases). Per the germline V gene, CDR1 is SGHTA and CDR2 is FQGNSA. Trimming pared 6 bases from V and 4 bases from J, leaving 17 bases between. The CDR3 sequence is 15 residues long. The CDR3, as DNA: TGTGCCAGCAGTCCCCCGGGCAGGGGCCCAGATACGCAGTATTTT. Amino acids: CASSPPGRGPDTQYF. The complete variable domain, with remaining parts taken from reference TRBV7-2 and TRBJ2-3, reads GAGVSQSPSNKVTEKGKDVELRCDPISGHTALYWYRQSLGQGLEFLIYFQGNSAPDKSGLPSDRFSAERTGGSVSTLTIQRTQQEDSAVYLCASSPPGRGPDTQYFGPGTRLTVL.

The rearrangement links TRBV5-1 to TRBJ1-4, with D possibly being TRBD1 (5 bases). CDR1 and CDR2 (germline): SGHRS, YFSETQ. V lost 0 bases, J lost 8 bases, and 11 bases lay in between. The CDR3 has 14 residues. The DNA for the CDR3 is TGCGCCAGCAGCTTGGCAGGGTATGGGGAAAAACTGTTTTTT. Translated, it gives CASSLAGYGEKLFF.

CDR3 region: CASSLFAGGHYGYTF. CDR3 in DNA: TGTGCCAGCAGCTTGTTCGCAGGGGGCCACTATGGCTACACCTTC. J is TRBJ1-2 and V is TRBV5-5, with TRBD1 matching over 8 bases. The CDR3 extends over 15 amino acids. Trimming cost V 1 base and J 3 bases; bases outside gene matches: 5. Germline-derived CDR1 and CDR2 are SGHKS and YYEKEE (reference sequence).

This chain connects TRBV7-8 to TRBJ1-3; unclear D gene. Germline V CDR1 and CDR2: SGHVS, FQNEAQ. The CDR3 loop spans 15 amino acids. V was shortened by 3 bases and J by 1 base, with 10 bases between the two germline ends. In DNA, the CDR3 is TGTGCCAGCAGCTTTGAGGTTGAATCTGGAAACACCATATATTTT. This encodes CASSFEVESGNTIYF.

This clone showed up just once. The chain joins TRBV5-1 to TRBJ2-3, with 11 bases matching TRBD2. This CDR3 spans 16 amino acids. The germline V gene has CDR1 SGHRS and CDR2 YFSETQ. V lost 4 bases, J lost 2 bases, and 6 bases stayed unmatched. The CDR3 nucleotides read TGCGCCAGCAGCGGAGGGACTAGCGGCGACACAGATACGCAGTATTTT. Its protein is CASSGGTSGDTDTQYF.